The entry below describes one T cell receptor beta chain. This sample is drawn from a study of blood T cell repertoires in COVID-19. For the study at large: Nucleic acid was either cDNA or gDNA, and it came from T cells, B-cell-depleted T cells, or PBMCs.

V trimming: 4 bases; J trimming: 3 bases; junction bases outside the gene matches: 6. From germline, CDR1 is SGHRS and CDR2 YFSETQ. This CDR3 region has 14 residues. Profiling relied on immunoSEQ multiplex PCR, and the TCRdb table lists in-frame clones only, not all of them. The sample lists 200,000 to 250,000 clones; 80% to 85% were seen once. Material for sequencing was peripheral blood. This receptor was obtained from a man younger than 45 with active or convalescent COVID-19. The chain is built from TRBV5-1 and TRBJ1-1; 7 positions match TRBD1. The CDR3 region is CASSTETGYTEAFF. The CDR3 nucleotides read TGCGCCAGCAGCACGGAGACAGGGTACACTGAAGCTTTCTTT.